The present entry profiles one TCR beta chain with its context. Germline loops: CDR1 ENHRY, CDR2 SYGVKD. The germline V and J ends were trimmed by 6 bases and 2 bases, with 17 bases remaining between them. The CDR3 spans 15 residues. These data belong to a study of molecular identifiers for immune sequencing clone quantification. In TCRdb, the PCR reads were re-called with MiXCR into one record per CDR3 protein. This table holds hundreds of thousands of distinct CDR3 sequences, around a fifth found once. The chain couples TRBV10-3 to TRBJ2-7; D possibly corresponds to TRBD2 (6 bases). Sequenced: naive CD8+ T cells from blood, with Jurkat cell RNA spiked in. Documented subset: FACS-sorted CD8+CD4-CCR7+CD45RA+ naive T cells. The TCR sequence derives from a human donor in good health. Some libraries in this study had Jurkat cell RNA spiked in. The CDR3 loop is CAIRDRDSSAYEQYF. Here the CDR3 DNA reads TGTGCCATCAGGGACCGGGACTCCTCGGCCTACGAGCAGTACTTC.